The 22 T cell receptor beta chains given below trace back to one sample, sequenced in a study of tissue T cells after allogeneic stem cell transplantation. The data were produced by immunoSEQ multiplex PCR, yet TCRdb's version contains in-frame clones alone and is incomplete. The sample lists some 19,000 clones; 60% to 80% were seen once. Specimen: blood. These receptors all stem from a female BALB/c mouse in good health. The MHC haplotype of the strain is H2-d.

As for this clone: Germline and genes here are mouse. The read stops 1 residue short of the end of the CDR3; the missing end is completed from the germline J gene. The chain links TRBV16 to TRBJ1-1, with unresolved D. This CDR3 is 12 amino acids long. V was clipped by 0 bases and J by 3 bases, with 2 bases between them. The germline V gene has CDR1 SGHSA and CDR2 FRNQAP. The sequenced CDR3 bases are TGTGCAAGCAGCTTAGATGACACAGAAGTCTTC. Translating it yields CASSLDDTEVF. The CDR3 as a whole reads CASSLDDTEVFF.

Concerning this clone itself: All gene names here are mouse names. The read gets to within 1 residue of the CDR3 end, and the germline J gene fills in the rest. The gene calls are TRBV29 and TRBJ2-5; perhaps TRBD1 as D (5 bases). Trimming stripped 5 bases from V and 3 bases from J, with 9 bases between. Looked up from germline, CDR1 is MSHET and CDR2 is SYDVDS. This CDR3 is 13 amino acids long. The CDR3 region is CASSAQGQDTQYF. Partial CDR3 DNA: TGTGCTAGCAGTGCCCAGGGTCAAGACACCCAGTAC.

This clone turned up a few times. Gene names and germline match the mouse. The sequence runs out 1 residue before the end of the CDR3; the remainder is reconstructed from the germline J gene. This rearrangement joins TRBV24 to TRBJ2-7, with D possibly matching TRBD1 (6 bases). V shed 5 bases and J shed 6 bases, with 8 bases lying between them. From germline, CDR1 is KGHTA and CDR2 FRNEEI. This CDR3 region has 11 residues. The CDR3 spells CASSSGVEQYF. The sequenced part of the CDR3 DNA is TGTGCCAGCAGTTCAGGGGTTGAACAGTAC.

To note about this clone: Gene names are mouse gene names. Read coverage stops 1 residue before the CDR3 terminus; the germline J gene supplies the remainder. V and J are TRBV19 and TRBJ2-2; D unresolved. The germline gives CDR1 FNHDT, CDR2 SITEND (reference sequence). Trimming shortened V by 4 bases and J by 1 base, and 5 bases separated the two germline ends. This CDR3 is 13 amino acids long. The CDR3 sequence: CASSPKNTGQLYF. Incomplete CDR3 DNA: TGTGCCAGCAGTCCCAAAAACACCGGGCAGCTCTAC.

About this clone: Gene names are mouse gene names. Read data end 1 residue before the CDR3 end; the end is taken from the germline J gene. The chain carries TRBV31 and TRBJ2-3; D unclear. The CDR3 contains 14 residues. CDR1 is GKSSPN, CDR2 SITVG, per germline. V lost 0 bases and J lost 0, with 7 bases in between. The part of the CDR3 DNA that was read is TGTGCCTGGAGTCTTCGGATTAGTGCAGAAACGCTGTAT. Its protein is CAWSLRISAETLY. From start to end, the CDR3 is CAWSLRISAETLYF.

Regarding this clone: Gene names follow the mouse nomenclature. CDR3 bases read: TGTGCCAGCAGTGAAACTGGGGTTTATGAACAGTAC. This encodes CASSETGVYEQY. The whole CDR3 sequence reads CASSETGVYEQYF. The V gene is TRBV13-1, the J gene TRBJ2-7; TRBD2 agrees at 7 bases. The CDR3 is cut off 1 residue early in the read; its end comes from the germline J gene. CDR1 is NSHNY, CDR2 SYGAGN, per germline. CDR3 length: 13 residues. V trimming: 2 bases; J trimming: 4 bases; junction bases outside the gene matches: 3.

Regarding this clone: The gene names here belong to mouse. The sequence runs out 1 residue before the end of the CDR3; the remainder is reconstructed from the germline J gene. The genes are TRBV5 and TRBJ2-3, with 8 nucleotides matching TRBD2. Germline loops: CDR1 LGHNA, CDR2 YNLKQL (reference sequence). Trimming cost V 1 base and J 1 base; bases outside gene matches: 4. The CDR3 loop spans 16 amino acids. CDR3 region: CASSQGDWPGAETLYF. Incomplete CDR3 DNA: TGTGCCAGCAGCCAAGGGGACTGGCCTGGTGCAGAAACGCTGTAT.

For this clone: Germline and genes: mouse. The sequenced fragment ends 1 residue before the CDR3 boundary, so the rest is inferred from the germline J gene. This sequence joins TRBV1 and TRBJ1-5; TRBD1 might be the D (5 bases). The germline V gene encodes CDR1 NSQYPW and CDR2 LRSPGD (reference sequence). This CDR3 has 13 amino acids. The V end lost 3 bases, the J end lost 5 bases, and 8 bases lay between the germline ends. Partial CDR3 DNA: TGCACCTGCAGTGCGGGGGGTGACCAGGCTCCGCTT. Protein product: CTCSAGGDQAPL. The entire CDR3 is CTCSAGGDQAPLF.

Note on this clone: Any gene name here is a mouse gene name. The CDR3 goes on 1 residue after the read ends, and that part is filled in from the germline J gene. The rearrangement links TRBV1 to TRBJ2-3; tentatively, D is TRBD1 or TRBD2 (5 bases each). This CDR3 has 16 amino acids. Germline CDR1 is NSQYPW and CDR2 is LRSPGD (reference sequence). V shed 2 bases and J shed 0 bases, with 12 bases lying between them. The CDR3 spells CTCSAQTVGSAETLYF. Incomplete CDR3 DNA: TGCACCTGCAGTGCACAGACAGTGGGGAGTGCAGAAACGCTGTAT.

This clone has just a few counts. Genes and germline come from the mouse. Sequencing ends 1 residue short of the CDR3 end; the germline J gene provides the rest. V usage is TRBV29 and J usage is TRBJ1-3; D possibly corresponds to TRBD1 (5 bases). V lost 3 bases to trimming and J lost 2 bases, with 11 bases between them. The germline V gene has CDR1 MSHET and CDR2 SYDVDS. The CDR3 spans 15 residues. The sequenced part of the CDR3 DNA is TGTGCTAGCAGTTTTAGGGCAGGGACTGGAAATACGCTCTAT. This translates into CASSFRAGTGNTLY. In full, the CDR3 is CASSFRAGTGNTLYF.

On this clone itself: Genes and germline come from the mouse. From the germline J gene comes the end of the CDR3, since the read stops 1 residue before it. V gene TRBV20 combines with J gene TRBJ1-2, with no clear D. Germline loops: CDR1 GFQATS, CDR2 STVNSAI. The CDR3 is 12 residues long. V lost 0 bases, J lost 1 base, and 3 bases lay in between. The CDR3 loop is CGARDRNSDYTF. Partial CDR3 DNA: TGTGGTGCTAGGGACAGAAACTCCGACTACACC.

This clone was observed a handful of times. Here the gene names and germline are mouse. The sequence runs out 1 residue before the end of the CDR3; the remainder is reconstructed from the germline J gene. The rearrangement links TRBV13-1 to TRBJ1-3; D is uncertain. Germline CDR1 reads NSHNY; CDR2 reads SYGAGN. V lost 2 bases and J lost 0, with 6 bases in between. The CDR3 is 14 residues long. Partial CDR3 DNA: TGTGCCAGCAGTGAATGGGTTTCTGGAAATACGCTCTAT. Protein product: CASSEWVSGNTLY. The whole CDR3 sequence reads CASSEWVSGNTLYF.

As for this clone: Here the gene names and germline are mouse. The read terminates 1 residue ahead of where the CDR3 ends, so the germline J gene completes it. The chain carries TRBV29 and TRBJ1-6; 10 nucleotides align to TRBD1. Being an ORF, TRBJ1-6 has a function that is uncertain. V lost 7 bases and J lost 4; bases outside the gene matches: 4. Per germline, CDR1 MSHET and CDR2 SYDVDS. CDR3 size: 15 residues. CDR3 amino acids: CASTSGQGYNSPLYF. The CDR3 DNA, read in part, is TGTGCTAGCACCTCGGGACAGGGGTATAATTCGCCCCTCTAC.

In the case of this clone: Each gene name is a mouse one. The DNA ends 1 residue before the CDR3 does, and the rest of the CDR3 is filled in from the germline J gene. The V call is TRBV5, the J call TRBJ2-2; tentatively, D is TRBD1 or TRBD2 (6 bases each). The CDR3 is 15 residues long. Germline CDR1 LGHNA, CDR2 YNLKQL (reference sequence). V lost 1 base and J 4 bases, leaving 10 bases between the germline ends. The covered CDR3 bases are TGTGCCAGCAGCCAAGGGGGGCGCGGCACCGGGCAGCTCTAC. As protein: CASSQGGRGTGQLY. The CDR3 reads in full as CASSQGGRGTGQLYF.

Regarding this clone: Each gene name is a mouse one. The read terminates 1 residue ahead of where the CDR3 ends, so the germline J gene completes it. J is TRBJ1-6 and V is TRBV4; TRBD1 matches at 11 bases. TRBJ1-6 is classed as an ORF, of uncertain function. V was pared by 5 bases and J by 4 bases, with 4 bases of the junction left unmatched. Germline assignment: CDR1 LGHDT and CDR2 YNNKQL (reference sequence). There are 16 residues in the CDR3. The CDR3 DNA, read in part, is TGTGCCAGCAGCGGGGACAGGGGGGGATATAATTCGCCCCTCTAC. Protein sequence: CASSGDRGGYNSPLY. Given in full, the CDR3 is CASSGDRGGYNSPLYF.

On this clone: Genes and germline come from the mouse. The read falls 1 residue short of the CDR3 end, and the missing part is taken from the germline J gene. The chain links TRBV13-1 to TRBJ2-7; 11 bases agree with TRBD2. The length of the CDR3 is 15 residues. Per germline, CDR1 NSHNY and CDR2 SYGAGN. The V and J ends lost 0 bases and 2 bases, in that order; junction bases with no gene match: 1. The CDR3 protein is CASSDVTGGAYEQYF. CDR3 DNA (partial): TGTGCCAGCAGTGATGTGACTGGGGGGGCCTATGAACAGTAC.

As for this clone: Germline and genes: mouse. The read is 1 residue too short to cover the CDR3 end, so that end is filled in from the germline J gene. This chain uses TRBV31 with TRBJ2-4, with 10 bases matching TRBD2. Germline V gene sequence: CDR1 GKSSPN, CDR2 SITVG. V dropped 0 bases and J dropped 0; count of bases not matched to a gene: 3. The CDR3 sequence is 16 residues long. Partial CDR3 DNA: TGTGCCTGGAGTCTGGGACTGGGGACTAGTCAAAACACCTTGTAC. Protein: CAWSLGLGTSQNTLY. The full CDR3 reads CAWSLGLGTSQNTLYF. Full variable domain (rest looked up from reference TRBV31 and TRBJ2-4): AQTIHQWPVAEIKAVGSPLSLGCTIKGKSSPNLYWYWQATGGTLQQLFYSITVGQVESVVQLNLSASRPKDDQFILSTEKLLLSHSGFYLCAWSLGLGTSQNTLYFGAGTRLSVL.

A remark on this clone: Gene names are mouse gene names. The read terminates 1 residue ahead of where the CDR3 ends, so the germline J gene completes it. The gene calls are TRBV20 and TRBJ1-2; D call uncertain. There are 13 residues in the CDR3. Trimming stripped 1 base from V and 0 bases from J, with 6 bases between. Per germline, CDR1 GFQATS and CDR2 STVNSAI. The CDR3 bases that were read are TGTGGTGCTAGGGCACAATCAAACTCCGACTACACC. Its protein is CGARAQSNSDYT. In full, the CDR3 is CGARAQSNSDYTF.

The table lists this clone with a few counts. Gene and germline names: mouse. The CDR3 reads CASSQDRAETLYF. Incomplete CDR3 DNA: TGTGCCAGCAGCCAAGACCGTGCAGAAACGCTGTAT. The chain links TRBV2 to TRBJ2-3; D is undetermined. The read finishes 1 residue shy of the CDR3 end, and the germline J gene is used to complete it. V lost 0 bases to trimming and J lost 1 base, with 2 bases between them. Germline V gene lookup returns CDR1 LGHNA and CDR2 YSYQKL. This CDR3 has 13 amino acids.

Comment on this clone: Each gene name is a mouse one. The sequence runs out 1 residue before the end of the CDR3; the remainder is reconstructed from the germline J gene. The V call is TRBV5, the J call TRBJ2-1; D gene ambiguous. V lost 4 bases to trimming and J lost 0 bases, with 13 bases between them. CDR1 LGHNA and CDR2 YNLKQL come from the germline V gene (reference sequence). The CDR3 sequence is 16 residues long. Incomplete CDR3 DNA: TGTGCCAGCAGCCGCAAGGGTCTCCATAACTATGCTGAGCAGTTC. Translated, it gives CASSRKGLHNYAEQF. The full CDR3 reads CASSRKGLHNYAEQFF.

As to this clone: Genes and germline are mouse. The read finishes 1 residue shy of the CDR3 end, and the germline J gene is used to complete it. The genes are TRBV1 and TRBJ2-7, with a possible D match to TRBD1 (5 bases). CDR3 length: 15 residues. V lost 0 bases and J 4 bases, leaving 13 bases between the germline ends. Per germline, CDR1 NSQYPW and CDR2 LRSPGD (reference sequence). CDR3 bases read: TGCACCTGCAGTGCAGATCCCCAGGGATGGTATGAACAGTAC. Translation gives CTCSADPQGWYEQY. The complete CDR3 protein is CTCSADPQGWYEQYF. The complete variable domain, with remaining parts taken from reference TRBV1 and TRBJ2-7, reads VTLLEQNPRWRLVPRGQAVNLRCILKNSQYPWMSWYQQDLQKQLQWLFTLRSPGDKEVKSLPGADYLATRVTDTELRLQVANMSQGRTLYCTCSADPQGWYEQYFGPGTRLTVL.

As to this clone: Germline and genes: mouse. The missing CDR3 end, 1 residue past where the read stops, is filled in from the germline J gene. V usage is TRBV20 and J usage is TRBJ2-3; no clear D. This CDR3 is 12 amino acids long. Per the germline V gene, CDR1 is GFQATS and CDR2 is STVNSAI. Between the trimmed V and J ends, which lost 6 bases and 3 bases, there was a span of 10 bases. The CDR3: CGASSTAETLYF. The covered CDR3 bases are TGTGGTGCCTCATCGACCGCAGAAACGCTGTAT.